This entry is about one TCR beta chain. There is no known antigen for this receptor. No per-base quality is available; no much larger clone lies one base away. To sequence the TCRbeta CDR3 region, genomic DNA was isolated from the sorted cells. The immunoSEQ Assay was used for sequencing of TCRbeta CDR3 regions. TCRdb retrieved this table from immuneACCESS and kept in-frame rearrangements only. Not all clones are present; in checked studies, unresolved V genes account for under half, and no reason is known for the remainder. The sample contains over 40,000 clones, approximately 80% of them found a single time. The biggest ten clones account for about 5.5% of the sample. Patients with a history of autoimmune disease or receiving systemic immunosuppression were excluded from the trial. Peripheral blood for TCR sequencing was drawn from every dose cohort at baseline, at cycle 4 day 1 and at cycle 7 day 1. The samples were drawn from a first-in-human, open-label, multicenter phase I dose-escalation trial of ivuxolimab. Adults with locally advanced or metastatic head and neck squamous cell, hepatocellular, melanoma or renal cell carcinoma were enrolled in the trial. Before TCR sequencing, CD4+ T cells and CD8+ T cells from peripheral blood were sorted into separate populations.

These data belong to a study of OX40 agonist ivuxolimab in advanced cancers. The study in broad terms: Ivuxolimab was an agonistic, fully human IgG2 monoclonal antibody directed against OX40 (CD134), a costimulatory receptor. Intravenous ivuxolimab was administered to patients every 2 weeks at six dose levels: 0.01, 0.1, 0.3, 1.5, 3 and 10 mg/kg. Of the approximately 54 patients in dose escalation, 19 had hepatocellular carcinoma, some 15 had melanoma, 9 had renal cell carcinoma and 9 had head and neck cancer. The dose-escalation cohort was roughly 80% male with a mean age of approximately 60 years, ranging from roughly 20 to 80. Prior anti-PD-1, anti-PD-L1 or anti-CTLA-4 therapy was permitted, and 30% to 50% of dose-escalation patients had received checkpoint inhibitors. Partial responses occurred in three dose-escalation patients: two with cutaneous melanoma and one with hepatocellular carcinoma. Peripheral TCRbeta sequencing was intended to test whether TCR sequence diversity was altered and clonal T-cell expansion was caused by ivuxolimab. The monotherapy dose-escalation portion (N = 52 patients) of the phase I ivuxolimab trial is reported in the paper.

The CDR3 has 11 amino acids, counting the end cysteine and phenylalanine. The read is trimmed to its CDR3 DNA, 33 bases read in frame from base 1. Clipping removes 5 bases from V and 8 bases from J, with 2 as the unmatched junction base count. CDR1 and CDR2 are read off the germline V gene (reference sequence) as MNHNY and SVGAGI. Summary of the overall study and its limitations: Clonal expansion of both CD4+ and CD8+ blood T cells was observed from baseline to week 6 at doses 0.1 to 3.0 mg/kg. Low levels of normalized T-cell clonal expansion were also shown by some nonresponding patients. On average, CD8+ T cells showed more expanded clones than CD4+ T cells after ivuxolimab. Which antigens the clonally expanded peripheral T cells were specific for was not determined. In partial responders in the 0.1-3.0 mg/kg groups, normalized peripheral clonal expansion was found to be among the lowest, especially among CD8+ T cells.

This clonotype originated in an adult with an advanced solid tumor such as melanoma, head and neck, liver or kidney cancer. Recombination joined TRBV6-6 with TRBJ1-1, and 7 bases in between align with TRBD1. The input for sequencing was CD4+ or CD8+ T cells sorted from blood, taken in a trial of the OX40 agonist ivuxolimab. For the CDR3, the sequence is CASSRDREAFF. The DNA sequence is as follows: TGTGCCAGCAGTAGGGACAGAGAAGCTTTCTTT.